What follows is one T cell receptor beta chain and its context. Its antigen is not known. Germline lookup yields CDR1 MRHNA and CDR2 SNTAGT. The CDR3 loop spans 17 amino acids. Trimming stripped 4 bases from V and 3 bases from J, with 16 bases between. The record originates from a study of cytomegalovirus exposure and HLA in healthy donors. Study findings and constraints: With later analysis, a missense DCLRE1C variant became linked to TCR beta V- and J-gene trimming.

Amplification used 60 Vbeta primers and 13 Jbeta primers. Generated by immunoSEQ multiplex PCR, the TCRdb table keeps only in-frame clones and is missing some. The sample consists of under 150,000 clones, around 78% of them appearing once. The TCR comes from a woman aged 40 to 50 in good health and CMV-seropositive. The sequenced sample was PBMCs. This sequence joins TRBV6-4 and TRBJ2-6; a possible D gene is TRBD1 (6 bases). The CDR3 region is CASSVQGLGSGANVLTF. The DNA for the CDR3 is TGTGCCAGCAGTGTACAGGGCCTAGGCAGTGGGGCCAACGTCCTGACTTTC.